This T cell receptor beta chain was recovered during a study of cytomegalovirus exposure and HLA in healthy donors. Researchers ran the PCR with 60 Vbeta and 13 Jbeta primers. Clones were read by immunoSEQ multiplex PCR, and TCRdb kept only the in-frame ones, dropping some. The sample yields under 250,000 clones, approximately 79% seen once. J gave up 9 bases and V 1 base, and 5 bases lay outside the gene matches. From germline, CDR1 is SGHTA and CDR2 FQGTGA. The CDR3 sequence is 14 residues long. This clone has only a few counts. Sequenced material: PBMCs. The chain links TRBV7-3 to TRBJ2-1; 8 bases are shared with TRBD2. The TCR was taken from a man aged 45-65 years in good health and CMV-seronegative. This chain's CDR3 is CASSLKTSVGEQFF. CDR3 DNA: TGTGCCAGCAGCTTAAAGACTAGCGTCGGTGAGCAGTTCTTC.